This T cell receptor (beta chain) came from a study of blood T cell repertoires in COVID-19. Study-wide background: Samples came from the United States, Italy and Spain, spanning acute and convalescent COVID-19. PBMCs, B-cell-depleted T cells, or T cells provided the cDNA or gDNA that made up the material.

Seattle participants joined during active infection and were tracked over time. Germline V gene data show CDR1 as GTSNPN and CDR2 as SVGIG (reference sequence). Between the trimmed V and J ends, which lost 5 bases and 5 bases, there was a span of 18 bases. This CDR3 is 14 amino acids long. Authors' methods: Nucleated cell number was recorded as an estimate derived from reference gene primer amplification. Profiling relied on immunoSEQ multiplex PCR, and the TCRdb table lists in-frame clones only, not all of them. The DNA was the basis for D and trimming; V, J and clone size are from that table. The data show about 170,000 clones, 82% seen once.

The TCR originated in a woman in her thirties or forties with COVID-19, enrolled during active disease. The V and J genes are TRBV30 and TRBJ2-5, with D possibly matching TRBD2 (6 bases). Sequencing was done on a sample of peripheral blood. Here the CDR3 DNA reads TGTGCCTGGGAAAGCGGGCGCTACGGGGAGACCCAGTACTTC. Translated, it gives CAWESGRYGETQYF.